A selection of T cell receptor beta chains follows, all from one sample in a study of T cell responses to AZD1222 COVID-19 vaccine. Libraries were prepared by immunoSEQ multiplex PCR; TCRdb keeps only in-frame clonotypes and omits some of them. The sample carries approximately 80,000 clones, roughly 90% recorded once. Source: peripheral blood, taken 28 days after the second AZD1222 dose. The receptor source for this set is an adult who received the AZD1222 COVID-19 vaccine. CDR3s include the opening cysteine and the closing phenylalanine or tryptophan. Each record gives: clone size, D gene, V gene, J gene, CDR3 protein, CDR3 DNA. D genes are given only for firm matches. Only some rows state a clone size, as once, few, many or a class for expanded clones.

abundance: -; d_gene: -; v_gene: TRBV5-1; j_gene: TRBJ2-7; CDR3aa: CASSPRGGGHEQYF; CDR3nt: TGCGCCAGCAGCCCGAGGGGTGGGGGCCACGAGCAGTACTTC
abundance: -; d_gene: TRBD1; v_gene: TRBV4-1; j_gene: TRBJ2-1; CDR3aa: CASSYRDRVYEQFF; CDR3nt: TGCGCCAGCAGCTACCGGGACAGGGTCTATGAGCAGTTCTTC
abundance: -; d_gene: TRBD1; v_gene: TRBV7-2; j_gene: TRBJ1-6; CDR3aa: CASSPRQGKGSSPLHF; CDR3nt: TGTGCCAGCAGCCCGCGACAGGGTAAAGGGTCCTCACCCCTCCACTTT
abundance: -; d_gene: -; v_gene: TRBV7-2; j_gene: TRBJ2-2; CDR3aa: CASSLAQGGELFF; CDR3nt: TGTGCCAGCAGCTTAGCACAGGGAGGGGAGCTGTTTTTT
abundance: once; d_gene: -; v_gene: TRBV20-1; j_gene: TRBJ1-2; CDR3aa: CSARSQDKYTF; CDR3nt: TGCAGTGCTAGAAGTCAGGACAAATACACCTTC
abundance: -; d_gene: -; v_gene: TRBV7-8; j_gene: TRBJ1-4; CDR3aa: CASSPRPGRSIVRELFF; CDR3nt: TGTGCCAGCAGCCCCAGGCCCGGACGGTCGATAGTAAGGGAACTGTTTTTT
abundance: -; d_gene: -; v_gene: TRBV9; j_gene: TRBJ2-7; CDR3aa: CASSVGDNLLLEQYF; CDR3nt: TGTGCCAGCAGCGTTGGGGACAACCTCCTACTCGAGCAGTACTTC
abundance: -; d_gene: -; v_gene: TRBV6-2/TRBV6-3; j_gene: TRBJ2-1; CDR3aa: CASSYMRSLGVNEQFF; CDR3nt: TGTGCCAGCAGTTACATGAGGAGTTTAGGGGTCAATGAGCAGTTCTTC
abundance: -; d_gene: -; v_gene: TRBV5-6; j_gene: TRBJ2-2; CDR3aa: CASSSLGYTGELFF; CDR3nt: TGTGCCAGCAGCTCTCTGGGCTACACCGGGGAGCTGTTTTTT
abundance: few; d_gene: -; v_gene: TRBV30; j_gene: TRBJ2-1; CDR3aa: CAWSRNEQFF; CDR3nt: TGTGCCTGGAGTCGAAATGAGCAGTTCTTC
abundance: -; d_gene: TRBD1; v_gene: TRBV28; j_gene: TRBJ1-2; CDR3aa: CASSETGNYGYTF; CDR3nt: TGTGCCAGCAGCGAGACAGGGAACTATGGCTACACCTTC
abundance: -; d_gene: -; v_gene: TRBV27; j_gene: TRBJ1-6; CDR3aa: CASSLLNSPLHF; CDR3nt: TGTGCCAGCAGCCTACTTAATTCACCCCTCCACTTT
abundance: -; d_gene: TRBD1; v_gene: TRBV5-5; j_gene: TRBJ2-2; CDR3aa: CASSLSAGGGTGELFF; CDR3nt: TGTGCCAGCAGCTTGTCGGCAGGGGGTGGCACCGGGGAGCTGTTTTTT
abundance: -; d_gene: TRBD1; v_gene: TRBV24-1; j_gene: TRBJ2-2; CDR3aa: CATSEAGTGTNTGELFF; CDR3nt: TGTGCCACCAGTGAAGCCGGGACAGGGACGAACACCGGGGAGCTGTTTTTT
abundance: -; d_gene: TRBD2; v_gene: TRBV9; j_gene: TRBJ2-5; CDR3aa: CASNVAGGIQETQYF; CDR3nt: TGTGCCAGCAACGTGGCGGGAGGGATTCAAGAGACCCAGTACTTC